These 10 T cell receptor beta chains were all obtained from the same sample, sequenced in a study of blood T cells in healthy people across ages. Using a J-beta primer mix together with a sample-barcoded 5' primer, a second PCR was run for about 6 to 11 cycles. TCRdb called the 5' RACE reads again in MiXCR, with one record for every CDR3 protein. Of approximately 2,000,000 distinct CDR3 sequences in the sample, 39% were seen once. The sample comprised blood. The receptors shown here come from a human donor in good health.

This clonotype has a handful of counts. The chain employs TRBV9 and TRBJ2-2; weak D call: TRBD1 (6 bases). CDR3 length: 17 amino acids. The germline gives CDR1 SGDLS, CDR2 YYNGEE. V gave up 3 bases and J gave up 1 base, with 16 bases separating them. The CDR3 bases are TGTGCCAGCAGCGCTCCAAGACAGGCGGTGAACACCGGGGAGCTGTTTTTT. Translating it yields CASSAPRQAVNTGELFF.

CDR3 sequence: CASSGDRFLTGELFF. The DNA of the CDR3 is TGCGCCAGCAGCGGGGACAGGTTCCTCACCGGGGAGCTGTTTTTT. The chain carries TRBV5-1 and TRBJ2-2, with TRBD1 matching over 8 bases. Trimming cost V 4 bases and J 4 bases; bases outside gene matches: 6. Germline loops: CDR1 SGHRS, CDR2 YFSETQ. The CDR3 is made up of 15 amino acids.

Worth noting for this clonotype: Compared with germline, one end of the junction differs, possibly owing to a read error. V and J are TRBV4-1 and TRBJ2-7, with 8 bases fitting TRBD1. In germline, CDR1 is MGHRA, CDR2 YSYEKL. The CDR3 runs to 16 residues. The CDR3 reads CASGQTPGQVSYEQYF. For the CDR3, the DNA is TGCGCCAGCGGCCAAACCCCGGGACAGGTTTCCTACGAGCAGTACTTC.

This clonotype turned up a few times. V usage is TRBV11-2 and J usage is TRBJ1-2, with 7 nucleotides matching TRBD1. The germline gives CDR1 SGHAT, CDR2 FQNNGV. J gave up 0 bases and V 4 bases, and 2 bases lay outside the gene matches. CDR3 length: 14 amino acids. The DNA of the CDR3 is TGTGCCAGCAGCTGGGACAGATCTAACTATGGCTACACCTTC. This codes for CASSWDRSNYGYTF.

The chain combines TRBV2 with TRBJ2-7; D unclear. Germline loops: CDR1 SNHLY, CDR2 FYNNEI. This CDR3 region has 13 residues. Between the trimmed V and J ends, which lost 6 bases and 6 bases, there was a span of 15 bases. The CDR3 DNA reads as TGTGCCAGCAGCGAGTACGATCGGCGCGAGCAGTACTTC. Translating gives CASSEYDRREQYF.

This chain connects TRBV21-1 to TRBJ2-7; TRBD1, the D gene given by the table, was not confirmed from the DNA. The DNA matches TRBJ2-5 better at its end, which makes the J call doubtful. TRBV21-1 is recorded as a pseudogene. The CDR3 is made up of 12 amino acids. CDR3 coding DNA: TGTGCCAGCAGCCGGACAGCCAAGACCCAGTACTTC. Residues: CASSRTAKTQYF.

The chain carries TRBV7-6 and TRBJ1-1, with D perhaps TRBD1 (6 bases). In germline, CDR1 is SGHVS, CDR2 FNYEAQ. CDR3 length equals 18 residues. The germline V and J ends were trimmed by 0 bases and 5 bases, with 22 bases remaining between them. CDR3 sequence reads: CASSLAGDNRAEKTEAFF. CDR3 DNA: TGTGCCAGCAGCTTAGCCGGGGATAACAGGGCGGAGAAAACTGAAGCTTTCTTT. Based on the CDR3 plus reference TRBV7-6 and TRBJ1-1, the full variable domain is GAGVSQSPRYKVTKRGQDVALRCDPISGHVSLYWYRQALGQGPEFLTYFNYEAQQDKSGLPNDRFSAERPEGSISTLTIQRTEQRDSAMYRCASSLAGDNRAEKTEAFFGQGTRLTVV.

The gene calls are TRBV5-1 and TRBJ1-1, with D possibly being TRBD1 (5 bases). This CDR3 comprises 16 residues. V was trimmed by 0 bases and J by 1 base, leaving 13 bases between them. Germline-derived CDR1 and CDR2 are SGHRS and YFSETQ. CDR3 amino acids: CASSLAKGRGNTEAFF. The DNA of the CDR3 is TGCGCCAGCAGCTTGGCCAAAGGTAGGGGGAACACTGAAGCTTTCTTT.

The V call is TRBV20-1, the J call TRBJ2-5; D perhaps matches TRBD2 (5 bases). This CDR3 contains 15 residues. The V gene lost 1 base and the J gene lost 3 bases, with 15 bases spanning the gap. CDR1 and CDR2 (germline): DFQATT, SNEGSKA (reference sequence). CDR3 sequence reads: CSARGGGLAEETQYF. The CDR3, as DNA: TGCAGTGCTAGAGGAGGAGGCCTAGCAGAAGAGACCCAGTACTTC.

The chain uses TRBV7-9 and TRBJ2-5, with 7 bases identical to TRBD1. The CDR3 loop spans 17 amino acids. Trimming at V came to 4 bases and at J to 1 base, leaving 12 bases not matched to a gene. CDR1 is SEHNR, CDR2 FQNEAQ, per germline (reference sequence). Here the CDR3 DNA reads TGTGCCAGCAGCTCTGTCGGGACAGTGCTCATCCAAGAGACCCAGTACTTC. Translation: CASSSVGTVLIQETQYF.